This T cell receptor (beta chain) was retrieved from a study of T-cell reconstitution after alpha-beta-depleted transplantation in children. The length of the CDR3 is 16 residues. Trimming left V 0 bases short and J 0 bases short, with 11 bases between. CDR1 SGHKS and CDR2 YYEKEE come from the germline V gene (reference sequence). Library preparation (for TCRbeta) was performed with unique molecular identifiers. MiXCR, applied by TCRdb to the PCR reads, yields one record per CDR3 protein. The repertoire holds 150,000 to 250,000 distinct CDR3 sequences, less than 15% seen once, with about 13% in the top ten. This clonotype appeared many times.

The rearrangement joins TRBV5-5 to TRBJ2-3; a weak D match, TRBD1 (5 bases). The specimen was PBMCs from the stem cell graft donor, collected from the stem cell graft. This sequence originates from a human donor who donated a stem cell graft to a child with acute lymphoblastic leukemia. Here the CDR3 DNA reads TGTGCCAGCAGCTTGGCGGTAGGGGCTAGCACAGATACGCAGTATTTT. It is translated as CASSLAVGASTDTQYF. The whole variable domain, filled in from reference TRBV5-5 and TRBJ2-3, reads DAGVTQSPTHLIKTRGQQVTLRCSPISGHKSVSWYQQVLGQGPQFIFQYYEKEERGRGNFPDRFSARQFPNYSSELNVNALLLGDSALYLCASSLAVGASTDTQYFGPGTRLTVL.